This paragraph reports one T cell receptor (beta chain). What it recognizes is unknown. These data originate in a study of regulatory T cells in long-lasting Graves disease. Findings of the study overall: In persistent patients, shared public clonotypes (over 2,500) outnumbered those in new patients (roughly 1,000). Lower TCR diversity was seen in persistent Graves' patients than in newly diagnosed ones. Persistent disease was characterized by preferential usage of TRBV28, TRBJ1-2 and TRBJ2-5.

The CDR3 sequence is 14 residues long. Per germline, CDR1 SEHNR and CDR2 FQNEAQ (reference sequence). V was pared by 6 bases and J by 3 bases, with 12 bases between. Time point reported: newly diagnosed GD, antithyroid drugs for less than 3 months. With RNA extracted from PBMCs as input, the TCR library was made. To make TCR beta libraries, researchers used iRepertoire HTBI primers and Arm-PCR of CDR3 regions. Using its own MiXCR run on the multiplex PCR reads, TCRdb lists one record per CDR3 protein. Among around 500,000 distinct CDR3 sequences listed, about 14% were seen once. These sequences were also reported in another study, on T cells in Graves' hyperthyroidism and ophthalmopathy.

The sample consisted of peripheral blood mononuclear cells (PBMCs), taken at new diagnosis, from a patient treated with antithyroid drugs. The J gene is TRBJ2-1, the V gene TRBV7-9, with TRBD2 as a possible D gene (7 bases). The sequence derives from a man aged 30 to 39 with Graves disease. CDR3 loop: CASRQRGGYNEQFF. CDR3 nucleotide sequence: TGTGCCAGCAGACAGAGGGGGGGCTACAATGAGCAGTTCTTC.